Presented here are 17 T cell receptor beta chains from one specimen sequenced in a study of blood T cells in healthy people across ages. The authors ran a second PCR of 7 to 11 cycles using a sample-barcoded 5' primer and a J-beta primer mix. TCRdb re-called the 5' RACE reads through MiXCR, storing one row per CDR3 protein. The sample lists about 680,000 distinct CDR3 sequences, 45% to 50% occurring once. Sequencing was performed on blood. These receptors came from a woman aged 60-70 years in good health.

This clonotype was picked up a small number of times. The CDR3 loop is CASSREIPRLAGGGYEQYF. The CDR3 DNA sequence: TGTGCCAGCAGCCGAGAGATACCGCGACTAGCGGGGGGAGGCTACGAGCAGTACTTC. V gene TRBV4-2 combines with J gene TRBJ2-7; 13 bases are a match to TRBD2. The CDR3 has 19 amino acids. The V gene end was trimmed by 4 bases and the J gene end by 3 bases; junction bases not matched to a gene: 15. From germline, CDR1 is LGHNA and CDR2 YNFKEQ.

The chain joins TRBV24-1 to TRBJ2-3, with 9 positions matching TRBD1. The ends lost 7 bases at V and 6 bases at J; junction bases unmatched: 10. There are 15 residues in the CDR3. Germline assignment: CDR1 KGHDR and CDR2 SFDVKD. The CDR3 nucleotides read TGTGCCACCAGCACAAACAGGGGGCCAGGGGATACGCAGTATTTT. As protein: CATSTNRGPGDTQYF.

Remarks on this clonotype: A much more abundant neighbour one base away suggests this may be a read error. This chain links TRBV9 with TRBJ2-1; TRBD2 agrees at 7 bases. The CDR3 consists of 16 residues. Looked up from germline, CDR1 is SGDLS and CDR2 is YYNGEE. CDR3 coding DNA: TGTGTCAGCAGCGTAGGCGCGGGGGAGGGACACAATGAGCAGTTCTTC. The encoded protein is CVSSVGAGEGHNEQFF. The whole variable domain, remainder taken from reference TRBV9 and TRBJ2-1, is DSGVTQTPKHLITATGQRVTLRCSPRSGDLSVYWYQQSLDQGLQFLIQYYNGEERAKGNILERFSAQQFPDLHSELNLSSLELGDSALYFCVSSVGAGEGHNEQFFGPGTRLTVL.

DNA of the CDR3: TGCAGTGCGATACAGAGGTTTAATGAAAAACTGTTTTTT. Residues: CSAIQRFNEKLFF. The V gene is TRBV20-1, the J gene TRBJ1-4, with D uncertain. The ends were cut back, 6 bases at V and 4 bases at J, with 12 bases in the middle. Germline loops: CDR1 DFQATT, CDR2 SNEGSKA (reference sequence). This CDR3 comprises 13 residues.

The rearrangement uses TRBV20-1 and TRBJ1-1; 8 nucleotides match TRBD1. The CDR3 length is 13 residues. The germline gives CDR1 DFQATT, CDR2 SNEGSKA (reference sequence). V shed 5 bases, J shed 0 bases, and the junction held 2 bases outside the gene matches. The chain's CDR3 is CSAPQGVNTEAFF. The CDR3 DNA follows: TGCAGTGCTCCACAGGGGGTGAACACTGAAGCTTTCTTT.

Concerning this clonotype itself: One end of the junction fails to match germline, which may point to a read error. The rearrangement links TRBV5-1 to TRBJ2-2; TRBD2 aligns across 8 bases. The CDR3 sequence is 15 residues long. Germline CDR1 and CDR2: SGHRS and YFSETQ. CDR3 coding DNA: TGCGCCAGCAGCTTGGAACCGGGAGGGGTCGGGGAGTTGTTTTTT. Translating it yields CASSLEPGGVGELFF.

This chain joins TRBV3-1 and TRBJ2-7, with 7 bases aligning to TRBD1. The end of the DNA is better explained by TRBJ2-5, so the J call may be wrong. CDR3 length equals 15 residues. The germline gives CDR1 LGHDT, CDR2 YNNKEL (reference sequence). Written as DNA, the CDR3 is TGTGCCAGCAGCCCCATACAGGGGCTCCAAGAGACCCAGTACTTC. Translated: CASSPIQGLQETQYF.

The chain employs TRBV9 and TRBJ2-5; TRBD2 agrees at 9 bases. The CDR3 sequence is 17 residues long. Germline V lookup: CDR1 SGDLS, CDR2 YYNGEE. Trimming cost V 5 bases and J 0 bases; bases outside gene matches: 11. The CDR3 here is CASSTGTSRSYQETQYF. In DNA form, the CDR3 reads TGTGCCAGCAGTACCGGGACTAGCCGATCGTACCAAGAGACCCAGTACTTC.

This chain connects TRBV5-8 to TRBJ2-4; D is possibly TRBD1 (5 bases). Matching the DNA end better, TRBJ2-5 makes the J call doubtful. CDR1 and CDR2 from the germline V gene are SGHTS and YDEGEE. There are 13 residues in the CDR3. The CDR3 spells CATTRGFQETQYF. In DNA, the CDR3 is TGTGCCACCACAAGGGGATTCCAAGAGACCCAGTACTTC.

This clonotype was recorded a few times. The chain uses TRBV20-1 and TRBJ2-3; TRBD2 aligns across 7 bases. Germline loops: CDR1 DFQATT, CDR2 SNEGSKA (reference sequence). This CDR3 region has 15 residues. J was trimmed by 2 bases and V by 4 bases; bases with no gene match: 9. The CDR3 loop is CSATRGEGPTDTQYF. CDR3 DNA: TGCAGTGCTACCCGGGGGGAGGGACCCACAGATACGCAGTATTTT.

The genes are TRBV29-1 and TRBJ2-1; D gene ambiguous. The CDR3 has 14 residues. In germline, CDR1 is SQVTM, CDR2 ANQGSEA. Trimming stripped 7 bases from V and 5 bases from J, with 18 bases between. CDR3 bases: TGCAGCGCCGTGGCCGGACGCAGCGACAATGAGCAGTTCTTC. Translating gives CSAVAGRSDNEQFF.

The chain carries TRBV11-1 and TRBJ2-5; D uncertain. Germline CDR1 reads SGHAT; CDR2 reads FQDESV (reference sequence). V shed 0 bases and J shed 5 bases, with 13 bases lying between them. This CDR3 comprises 15 residues. CDR3 nucleotide sequence: TGTGCCAGCAGCTTAGCTCGTTTTGTACGCGAGACCCAGTACTTC. Residues: CASSLARFVRETQYF.

V usage is TRBV7-2 and J usage is TRBJ1-2; TRBD1 is a possible D gene (5 bases). Trimming stripped 4 bases from V and 2 bases from J, with 11 bases between. The CDR3 runs to 14 residues. CDR1 is SGHTA and CDR2 is FQGNSA in the germline V gene. The DNA for the CDR3 is TGTGCCAGCAGCTCTTCAGGGCCCAACTATGGCTACACCTTC. Protein: CASSSSGPNYGYTF.

Details on this clonotype: The junction shows a germline mismatch at one end, possibly a read error. CDR3 loop: CASTTGTRADNGQFF. The CDR3 nucleotides are TGTGCCAGCACCACCGGGACTAGGGCAGACAATGGGCAGTTCTTC. V is TRBV12-3 or TRBV12-4 and J is TRBJ2-1; 8 positions agree with TRBD2. The CDR3 covers 15 residues.

The DNA of the CDR3 is TGTGCCAGCAGCGTAGGGACTAGCGGGAGGGCTGGGGCCAACGTCCTGACTTTC. This translates into CASSVGTSGRAGANVLTF. The V and J genes are TRBV9 and TRBJ2-6, with 15 bases matching TRBD2. The germline CDR1 and CDR2 sequences are SGDLS and YYNGEE. Trimming took 0 bases from V and 2 from J; bases not matched to a gene: 0. This CDR3 is 18 amino acids long.

The chain links TRBV14 to TRBJ1-4, with D tentatively TRBD1 (5 bases). The CDR3 is 13 residues long. Germline CDR1 SGHDN, CDR2 FVKESK. Trimming stripped 4 bases from V and 4 bases from J, with 7 bases between. The CDR3 loop reads CASSRGINEKLFF. The DNA for the CDR3 is TGTGCCAGCAGCCGGGGGATTAATGAAAAACTGTTTTTT.

The chain joins TRBV2 to TRBJ2-7, with 7 bases lining up with TRBD2. This CDR3 contains 12 residues. CDR1 and CDR2 (germline): SNHLY, FYNNEI. The trim removed 6 bases at V and 5 bases at J, leaving 4 bases unmatched. The CDR3 here is CASRGGQHEQYF. The CDR3 DNA reads as TGTGCCAGCAGGGGAGGGCAGCACGAGCAGTACTTC.